This T cell receptor beta chain was documented in a study of cytomegalovirus exposure and HLA in healthy donors. General study results and limits: In vitro experiments confirmed that three CMV-associated chains were specific for CMV antigens. Overall, approximately 150 TCR beta chains were annotated as cytomegalovirus-associated.

Method: immunoSEQ multiplex PCR; TCRdb's copy keeps in-frame clones and lacks some. The sample shows 250,000 to 350,000 clones, roughly 86% of them seen only once. Worth noting for this clone: The antigen is not known.

CDR1 is LGHNA and CDR2 is YSLEER in the germline V gene. The CDR3 is 14 residues long. V was clipped by 4 bases and J by 7 bases, with 16 bases between them. Source material: PBMCs. The chain has TRBV4-3 and TRBJ2-5, with D perhaps matching TRBD2 (7 bases). This TCR derives from a man in his thirties or forties in good health and CMV-seronegative. CDR3 sequence: CASSPHGGLGTQYF. The CDR3 bases are TGCGCCAGCAGCCCCCACGGGGGGCTAGGGACCCAGTACTTC.